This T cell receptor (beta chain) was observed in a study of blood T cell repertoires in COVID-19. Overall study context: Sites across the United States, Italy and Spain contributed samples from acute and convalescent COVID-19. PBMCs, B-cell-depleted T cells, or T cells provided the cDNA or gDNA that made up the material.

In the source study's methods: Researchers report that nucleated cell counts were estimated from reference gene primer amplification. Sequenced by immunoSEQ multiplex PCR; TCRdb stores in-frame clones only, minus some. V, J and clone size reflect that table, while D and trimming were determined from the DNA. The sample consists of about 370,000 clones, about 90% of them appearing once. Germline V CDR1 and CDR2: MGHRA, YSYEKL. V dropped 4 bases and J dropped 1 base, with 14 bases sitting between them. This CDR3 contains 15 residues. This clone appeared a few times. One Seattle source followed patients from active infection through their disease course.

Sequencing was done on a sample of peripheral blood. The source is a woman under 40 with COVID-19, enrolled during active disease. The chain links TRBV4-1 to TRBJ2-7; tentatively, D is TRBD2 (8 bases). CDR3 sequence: CASSPREGASYEQYF. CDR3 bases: TGCGCCAGCAGCCCCCGGGAGGGGGCTTCCTACGAGCAGTACTTC.